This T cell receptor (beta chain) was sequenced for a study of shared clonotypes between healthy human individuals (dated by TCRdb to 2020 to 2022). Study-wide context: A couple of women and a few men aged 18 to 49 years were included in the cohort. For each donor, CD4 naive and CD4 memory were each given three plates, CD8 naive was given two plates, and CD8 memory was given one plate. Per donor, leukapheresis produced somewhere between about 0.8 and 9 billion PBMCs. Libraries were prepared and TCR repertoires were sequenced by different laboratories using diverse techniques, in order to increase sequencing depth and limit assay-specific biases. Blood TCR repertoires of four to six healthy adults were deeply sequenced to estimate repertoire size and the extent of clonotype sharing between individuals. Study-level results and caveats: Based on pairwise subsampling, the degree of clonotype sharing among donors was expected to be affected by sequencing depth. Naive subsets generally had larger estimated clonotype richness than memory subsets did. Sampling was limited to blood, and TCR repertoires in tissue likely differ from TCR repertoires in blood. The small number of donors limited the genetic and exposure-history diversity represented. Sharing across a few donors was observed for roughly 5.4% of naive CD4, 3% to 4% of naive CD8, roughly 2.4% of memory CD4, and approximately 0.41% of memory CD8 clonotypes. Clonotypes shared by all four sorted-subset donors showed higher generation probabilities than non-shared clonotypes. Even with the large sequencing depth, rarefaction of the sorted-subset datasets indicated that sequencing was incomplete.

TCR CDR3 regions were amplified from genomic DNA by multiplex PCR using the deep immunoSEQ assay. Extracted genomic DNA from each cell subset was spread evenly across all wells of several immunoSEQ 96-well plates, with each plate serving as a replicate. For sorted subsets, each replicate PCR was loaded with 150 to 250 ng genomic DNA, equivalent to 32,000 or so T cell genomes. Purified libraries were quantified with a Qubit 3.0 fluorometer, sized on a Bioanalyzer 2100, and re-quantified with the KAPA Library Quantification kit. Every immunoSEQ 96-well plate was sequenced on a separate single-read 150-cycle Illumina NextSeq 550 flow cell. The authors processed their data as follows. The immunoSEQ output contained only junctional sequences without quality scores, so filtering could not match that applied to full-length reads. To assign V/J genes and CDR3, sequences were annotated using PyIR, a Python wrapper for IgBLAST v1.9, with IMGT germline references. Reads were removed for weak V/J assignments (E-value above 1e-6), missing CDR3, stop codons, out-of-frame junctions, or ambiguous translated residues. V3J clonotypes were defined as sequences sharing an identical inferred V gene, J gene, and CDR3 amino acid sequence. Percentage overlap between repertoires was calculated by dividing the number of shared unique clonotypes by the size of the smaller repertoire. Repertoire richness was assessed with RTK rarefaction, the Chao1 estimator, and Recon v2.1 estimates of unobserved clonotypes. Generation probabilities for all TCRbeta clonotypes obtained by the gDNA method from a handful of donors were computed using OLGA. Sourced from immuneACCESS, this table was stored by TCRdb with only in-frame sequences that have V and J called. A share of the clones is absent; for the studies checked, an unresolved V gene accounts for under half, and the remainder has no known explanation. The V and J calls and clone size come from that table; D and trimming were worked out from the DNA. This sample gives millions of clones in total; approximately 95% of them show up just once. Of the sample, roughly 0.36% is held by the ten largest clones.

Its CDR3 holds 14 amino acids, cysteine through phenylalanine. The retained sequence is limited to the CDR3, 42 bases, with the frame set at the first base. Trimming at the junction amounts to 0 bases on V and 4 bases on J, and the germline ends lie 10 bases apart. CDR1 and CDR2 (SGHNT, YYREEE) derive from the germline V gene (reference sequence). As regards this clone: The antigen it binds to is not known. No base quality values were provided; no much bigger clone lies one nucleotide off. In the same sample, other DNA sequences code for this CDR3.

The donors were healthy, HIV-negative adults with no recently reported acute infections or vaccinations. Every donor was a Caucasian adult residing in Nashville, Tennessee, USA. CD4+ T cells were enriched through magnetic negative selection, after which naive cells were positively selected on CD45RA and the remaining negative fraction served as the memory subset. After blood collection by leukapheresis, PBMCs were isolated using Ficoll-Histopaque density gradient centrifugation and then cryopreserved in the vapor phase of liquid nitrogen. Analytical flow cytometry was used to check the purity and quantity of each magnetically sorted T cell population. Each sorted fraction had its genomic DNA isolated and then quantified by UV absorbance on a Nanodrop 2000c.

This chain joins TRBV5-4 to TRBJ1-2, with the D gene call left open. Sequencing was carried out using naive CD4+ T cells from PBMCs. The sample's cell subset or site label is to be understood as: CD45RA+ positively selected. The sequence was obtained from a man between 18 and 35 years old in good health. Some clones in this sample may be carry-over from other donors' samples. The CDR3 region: CASSLGRSGYGYTF. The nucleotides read TGTGCCAGCAGCTTGGGCCGATCCGGCTATGGCTACACCTTC. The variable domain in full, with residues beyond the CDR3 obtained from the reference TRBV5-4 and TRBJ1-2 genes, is ETGVTQSPTHLIKTRGQQVTLRCSSQSGHNTVSWYQQALGQGPQFIFQYYREEENGRGNFPPRFSGLQFPNYSSELNVNALELDDSALYLCASSLGRSGYGYTFGSGTRLTVV.